Below are 8 T cell receptor beta chains sequenced from a single sample in a study of blood T cell repertoires in COVID-19. Method: immunoSEQ multiplex PCR; TCRdb's copy keeps in-frame clones and lacks some. The data contain 80,000 or so clones, roughly 80% of them singletons. Source material: peripheral blood. These receptors all stem from a woman aged 70 to 79 with acute or convalescent COVID-19.

The chain couples TRBV7-8 to TRBJ2-1, with 7 bases that match TRBD2. Germline CDR1 SGHVS, CDR2 FQNEAQ. The CDR3 runs to 16 residues. Losses at the gene ends were 6 bases for V and 2 bases for J; bases not matched to a gene: 10. In DNA form, the CDR3 reads TGTGCCAGCAGTTTACAATTAGCGGGTACCTACAATGAGCAGTTCTTC. As protein: CASSLQLAGTYNEQFF.

In this sample, this clone turned up a few times. The CDR3 sequence is CASSLAGRTGQFF. Written as DNA, the CDR3 is TGTGCCAGCAGCCTCGCTGGTAGAACCGGGCAGTTCTTC. The chain combines TRBV7-2 with TRBJ2-1, with no clear D. The V end lost 5 bases, the J end lost 12 bases, and 17 bases lay between the germline ends. CDR3 length: 13 amino acids. The germline V gene encodes CDR1 SGHTA and CDR2 FQGNSA.

V is TRBV30 and J is TRBJ1-1, with TRBD1 as a possible D gene (6 bases). From germline, CDR1 is GTSNPN and CDR2 SVGIG (reference sequence). V lost 6 bases and J lost 2, with 10 bases in between. The CDR3 runs 12 residues. CDR3 DNA: TGTGCCTGCCGGGACACAAACACTGAAGCTTTCTTT. This encodes CACRDTNTEAFF. The full variable domain, completed using reference TRBV30 and TRBJ1-1, is SQTIHQWPATLVQPVGSPLSLECTVEGTSNPNLYWYRQAAGRGLQLLFYSVGIGQISSEVPQNLSASRPQDRQFILSSKKLLLSDSGFYLCACRDTNTEAFFGQGTRLTVV.

The chain joins TRBV7-2 to TRBJ1-5; D not certain. From germline, CDR1 is SGHTA and CDR2 FQGNSA. V was trimmed by 2 bases and J by 3 bases, leaving 8 bases between them. This CDR3 is 14 amino acids long. CDR3 region: CASSLRGSNQPQHF. The CDR3 DNA sequence: TGTGCCAGCAGCTTACGGGGTTCCAATCAGCCCCAGCATTTT.

The chain recombines TRBV19 with TRBJ1-1; 10 bases are shared with TRBD1. Germline CDR1 LNHDA, CDR2 SQIVND (reference sequence). The CDR3 runs to 14 residues. V dropped 11 bases and J dropped 3; count of bases not matched to a gene: 9. Written as DNA, the CDR3 is TGTGCCTCCAAGGACAGGGGGGCCGACACTGAAGCTTTCTTT. It translates to CASKDRGADTEAFF.

The chain is built from TRBV10-3 and TRBJ1-5; D uncertain. The V gene lost 8 bases and the J gene lost 1 base, with 6 bases spanning the gap. The CDR3 contains 12 residues. Per germline, CDR1 ENHRY and CDR2 SYGVKD. The chain's CDR3 is CAIGQSNQPQHF. The CDR3 DNA sequence: TGTGCCATCGGGCAGAGCAATCAGCCCCAGCATTTT.

This clone was picked up a small number of times. The DNA is omitted, as the CDR3 cannot be located on it reliably, and the CDR3 follows TCRdb's listing. The chain is built from TRBV2 and TRBJ2-1; the table's D gene call, TRBD2, was not cross checked with the DNA. The CDR3 comprises 13 residues, both ends counted. Germline V gene data show CDR1 as SNHLY and CDR2 as FYNNEI. Here the CDR3 reads CASILEGLAGAFF.

The chain couples TRBV29-1 to TRBJ2-3, with TRBD2 matching 15 bases. Unmatched junction bases numbered 5, after V lost 6 bases and J lost 4 bases. The CDR3 covers 15 residues. From germline, CDR1 is SQVTM and CDR2 ANQGSEA. CDR3 bases: TGCAGCGTGGGACTAGCGGGAGGTCGCGCAGATACGCAGTATTTT. It yields the protein CSVGLAGGRADTQYF.